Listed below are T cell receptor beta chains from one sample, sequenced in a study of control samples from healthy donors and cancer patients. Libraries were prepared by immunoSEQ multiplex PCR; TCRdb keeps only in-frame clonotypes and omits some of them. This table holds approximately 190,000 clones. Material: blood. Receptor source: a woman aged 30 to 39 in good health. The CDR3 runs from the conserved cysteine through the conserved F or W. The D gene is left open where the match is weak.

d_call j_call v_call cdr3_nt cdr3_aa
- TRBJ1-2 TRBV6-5 TGTGCCAGCAGACGACAGGTAACGGAAGGCTACACCTTC CASRRQVTEGYTF
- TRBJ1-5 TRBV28 TGTGCCAGCAGGGGAAACCTCTCGCCCCAGCATTTT CASRGNLSPQHF
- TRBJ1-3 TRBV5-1 TGCGCCAGCAGCTTGGTAGGGGAGAGGAGCTCTGGAAACACCATATATTTT CASSLVGERSSGNTIYF
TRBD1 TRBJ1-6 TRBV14 TGTGCCAGCAGCAACGCACAGGGGGCGGAAAGAGGGTCACCCCTCCACTTT CASSNAQGAERGSPLHF
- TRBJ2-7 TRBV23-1 TGCGCCAGCAGTCAATTCACAGCCTCCTACGAGCAGTACTTC CASSQFTASYEQYF
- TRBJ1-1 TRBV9 TGTGCCAGCAGCGGCCGGACGGGACAGAACACTGAAGCTTTCTTT CASSGRTGQNTEAFF
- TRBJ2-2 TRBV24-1 TGTGCCACCAGTGATCCCGTGACCCCCGGGGAGCTGTTTTTT CATSDPVTPGELFF
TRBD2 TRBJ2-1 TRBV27 TGTGCCAGCAGCCTTAGCGGGGCGTACAATGAGCAGTTCTTC CASSLSGAYNEQFF
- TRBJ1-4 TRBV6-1 TGTGCCAGCAGTGAAGGGGGGGGGCGTCCCTTCTATGAAAAACTGTTTTTT CASSEGGGRPFYEKLFF
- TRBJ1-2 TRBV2 TGTGCCAGCAGTGCTCGGCCATACTATGGCTACACCTTC CASSARPYYGYTF
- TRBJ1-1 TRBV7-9 TGTGCCAGCAGCTTAGGGGCAGGGGCTTTGAACACTGAAGCTTTCTTT CASSLGAGALNTEAFF
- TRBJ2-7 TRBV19 TGTGCCAGTACCAATTCGGGGGGCGGGGGCCCCTACGAGCAGTACTTC CASTNSGGGGPYEQYF
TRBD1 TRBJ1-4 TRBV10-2 TGCGCCAGCAGAACAGGGGGTAATGAAAAACTGTTTTTT CASRTGGNEKLFF
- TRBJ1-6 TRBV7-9 TGTGCCAGCAGCTTAGAGGGGGGTAATTCACCCCTCCACTTT CASSLEGGNSPLHF
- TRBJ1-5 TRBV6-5 TGTGCCAGCAAAAACAGCGACAATCAGCCCCAGCATTTT CASKNSDNQPQHF
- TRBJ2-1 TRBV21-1 TGTGCCAGCAGCACCCCACAGGGGGCTTCCTACAATGAGCAGTTCTTC CASSTPQGASYNEQFF
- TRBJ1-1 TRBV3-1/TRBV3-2 TGTGCCAGCAGCCAAGGGCGGATTAGGGTCACTGAAGCTTTCTTT CASSQGRIRVTEAFF
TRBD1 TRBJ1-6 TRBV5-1 TGCGCCAGCAGCGTAGGACAGGTTTTTTCACCCCTCCACTTT CASSVGQVFSPLHF
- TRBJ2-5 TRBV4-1 TGCGCCAGCAGCCAACAGACATACCAAGAGACCCAGTACTTC CASSQQTYQETQYF
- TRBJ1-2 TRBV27 TGTGCCAGCAGTTTAAAGGGCAGGGGTCCTGGCTACACCTTC CASSLKGRGPGYTF
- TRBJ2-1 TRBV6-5 TGTGCCAGCAGTTATCCCGGTGAGCAGTTCTTC CASSYPGEQFF
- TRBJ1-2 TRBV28 TGTGCCAGCAGTTCCTACTTGACGGGTGATGGCTACACCTTC CASSSYLTGDGYTF
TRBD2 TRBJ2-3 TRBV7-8 TGTGCCAGCGCCTCTCATCAGGGAACGGGACTAGCGACCGTTACGCAGTATTTT CASASHQGTGLATVTQYF
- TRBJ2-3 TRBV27 TGTGCCAGCAGCCCACGACTGGGGGGCACAGATACGCAGTATTTT CASSPRLGGTDTQYF
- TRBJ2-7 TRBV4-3 TGCGCCAGCAGCCAAGATCGTACAGGGAGCTCCTACGAGCAGTACTTC CASSQDRTGSSYEQYF
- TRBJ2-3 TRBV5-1 TGCGCCAGCGGGTGGACTAGCACAGATACGCAGTATTTT CASGWTSTDTQYF
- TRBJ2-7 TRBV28 TGTGCCAGCAGTTTGTGGCCATACGAGCAGTACTTC CASSLWPYEQYF
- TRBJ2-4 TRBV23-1 TGCGCCAGCAGTCAATCTCTAAGTCTTCTTCTAGCCAAAAACATTCAGTACTTC CASSQSLSLLLAKNIQYF
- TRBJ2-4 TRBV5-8 TGTGCCAGCGTGGACCAGCACATTCAGTACTTC CASVDQHIQYF
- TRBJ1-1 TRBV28 TGTGCCAGCACCAAACGACCCACTGAAGCTTTCTTT CASTKRPTEAFF
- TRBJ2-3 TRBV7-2 TGTGCCAGCAGCCTAGCACGAAGTGCGACTAGCACAGATACGCAGTATTTT CASSLARSATSTDTQYF
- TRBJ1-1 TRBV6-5 TGTGCCAGCCGTAAAATGAACACTGAAGCTTTCTTT CASRKMNTEAFF
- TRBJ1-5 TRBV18 TGTGCCAGCTCCCGTCGACAGGAAAGTCAGCCCCAGCATTTT CASSRRQESQPQHF
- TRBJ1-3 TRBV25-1 TGTGCCAGCAGTGAGCAAAACTCTGGAAACACCATATATTTT CASSEQNSGNTIYF
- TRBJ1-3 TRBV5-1 TGCGCCAGCAGCTTGAGTCAGTCCGTCTGGCGCTCTGGAAACACCATATATTTT CASSLSQSVWRSGNTIYF
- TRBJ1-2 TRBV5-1 TGCGCCAGCAGCACCGCGGGGAGTGGCTACACCTTC CASSTAGSGYTF
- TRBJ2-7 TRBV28 TGTGCCAGCAGGGTAGGGGGCTCCTACGAGCAGTACTTC CASRVGGSYEQYF
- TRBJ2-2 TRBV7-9 TGTGCCAGCAGCTTAGGGGGTGTCCCCGGGGAGCTGTTTTTT CASSLGGVPGELFF
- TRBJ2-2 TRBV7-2 TGTGCCAGCAGCCCGAACGGGATATCCGGGGAGCTGTTTTTT CASSPNGISGELFF
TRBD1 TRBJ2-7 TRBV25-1 TGTGCCAGCAGGGACAGGTCTGTGGACGAGCAGTACTTC CASRDRSVDEQYF
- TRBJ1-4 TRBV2 TGTGCCGGGGGAGGGCCGGGACGGCCCGTAAAACTGTTTTTT CAGGGPGRPVKLFF
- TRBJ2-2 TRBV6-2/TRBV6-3 TGTGCCAGCAGGCCTTATGGCACCGGGGAGCTGTTTTTT CASRPYGTGELFF
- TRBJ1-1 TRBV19 TGTGCCAGTAGTACCGGCGGGAACACTGAAGCTTTCTTT CASSTGGNTEAFF
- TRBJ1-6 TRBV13 TGTGCCAGCAGCTTAGTCTCTCTTACTAATTCACCCCTCCACTTT CASSLVSLTNSPLHF
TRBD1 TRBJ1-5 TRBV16 TGTGCCAGCAGCCAAGCGCGAGGGGGCGGCAATCAGCCCCAGCATTTT CASSQARGGGNQPQHF
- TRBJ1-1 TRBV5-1 TGCGCCAGCAGCTTGGATCGCAGCCCGAACACTGAAGCTTTCTTT CASSLDRSPNTEAFF